The next 9 T cell receptor beta chains were all read from a single sample in a study of T cell responses to AZD1222 COVID-19 vaccine. The table came from immunoSEQ multiplex PCR; TCRdb's copy has only in-frame clones and leaves some out. The data contain around 97,000 clones, 88% of them seen just once; the ten biggest clones take up about 20%. This specimen was peripheral blood, taken on day 0 of AZD1222 vaccination. The receptors shown here come from an adult in good health.

The chain uses TRBV6-2 or TRBV6-3 and TRBJ2-4, with no clear D. There are 14 residues in the CDR3. Germline V gene lookup returns CDR1 MNHEY and CDR2 SVGEGT. Trimming left V 4 bases short and J 0 bases short, with 7 bases between. The CDR3 region is CASSSSVAKNIQYF. For the CDR3, the DNA is TGTGCCAGCAGTTCCTCGGTAGCCAAAAACATTCAGTACTTC.

V usage is TRBV24-1 and J usage is TRBJ2-3; D not resolved. Germline V gene data show CDR1 as KGHDR and CDR2 as SFDVKD. V lost 7 bases, J lost 3 bases, and 7 bases lay in between. The CDR3 length is 12 residues. The CDR3 sequence is CATSHGTDTQYF. Here the CDR3 DNA reads TGTGCCACCAGCCACGGAACAGATACGCAGTATTTT.

The V gene is TRBV5-1, the J gene TRBJ2-5, with 9 bases lining up with TRBD1. The CDR3 sequence is 15 residues long. The germline V gene encodes CDR1 SGHRS and CDR2 YFSETQ. V gave up 5 bases and J gave up 4 bases; unmatched junction bases: 9. The CDR3 region is CASRGTGLRSETQYF. CDR3 nucleotides: TGCGCCAGCAGGGGGACAGGGCTGCGCTCAGAGACCCAGTACTTC.

The V call is TRBV7-2, the J call TRBJ1-3; no firm D call. Germline V gives CDR1 SGHTA, CDR2 FQGNSA. V lost 4 bases to trimming and J lost 0 bases, with 10 bases between them. This CDR3 is built from 15 residues. CDR3 in amino acids: CASSSSYGSGNTIYF. The CDR3 bases are TGTGCCAGCAGCTCCTCGTATGGCTCTGGAAACACCATATATTTT.

The chain uses TRBV5-1 and TRBJ2-5; 7 nucleotides agree with TRBD2. The CDR3 has 15 residues. The J segment lost 4 bases and the V segment lost 6 bases, leaving 12 bases of the junction unmatched. Per germline, CDR1 SGHRS and CDR2 YFSETQ. The CDR3 is CASKRGSGVGETQYF. The CDR3, as DNA: TGCGCCAGCAAGCGGGGTTCGGGAGTAGGAGAGACCCAGTACTTC.

The genes are TRBV7-9 and TRBJ2-7, with D hard to call. Trimming removed 1 base from V and 2 bases from J, with 3 bases in between. The germline gives CDR1 SEHNR, CDR2 FQNEAQ (reference sequence). The CDR3 contains 12 residues. Written as DNA, the CDR3 is TGTGCCAGCAGCTTAGAGACCTACGAGCAGTACTTC. It translates to CASSLETYEQYF.

This clone has a single count. The genes are TRBV9 and TRBJ2-2; the D gene could be TRBD1 or TRBD2 (6 bases each). The CDR3 is 16 residues long. The germline gives CDR1 SGDLS, CDR2 YYNGEE. V lost 4 bases to trimming and J lost 4 bases, with 17 bases between them. Here the CDR3 DNA reads TGTGCCAGCAGCCGGAGGGGGGACCCTTCCACCGGGGAGCTGTTTTTT. Translated: CASSRRGDPSTGELFF.

The chain carries TRBV2 and TRBJ2-5; 9 nucleotides agree with TRBD1. V lost 6 bases to trimming and J lost 4 bases; unmatched junction nucleotides: 9. This CDR3 spans 15 amino acids. The germline V gene encodes CDR1 SNHLY and CDR2 FYNNEI. Here the CDR3 DNA reads TGTGCCAGCAGCGGGGGGACAGGGAACGCAGAGACCCAGTACTTC. It yields the protein CASSGGTGNAETQYF.

This sequence joins TRBV5-4 and TRBJ2-7; 7 nucleotides align to TRBD2. There are 18 residues in the CDR3. V shed 0 bases, J shed 3 bases, and the junction held 15 bases outside the gene matches. The germline V gene has CDR1 SGHNT and CDR2 YYREEE (reference sequence). The CDR3 loop is CASSLAPSGTGGHYEQYF. The DNA for the CDR3 is TGTGCCAGCAGCTTGGCCCCCAGCGGGACGGGGGGTCACTACGAGCAGTACTTC. The full variable domain, with the rest looked up from reference TRBV5-4 and TRBJ2-7, is ETGVTQSPTHLIKTRGQQVTLRCSSQSGHNTVSWYQQALGQGPQFIFQYYREEENGRGNFPPRFSGLQFPNYSSELNVNALELDDSALYLCASSLAPSGTGGHYEQYFGPGTRLTVT.